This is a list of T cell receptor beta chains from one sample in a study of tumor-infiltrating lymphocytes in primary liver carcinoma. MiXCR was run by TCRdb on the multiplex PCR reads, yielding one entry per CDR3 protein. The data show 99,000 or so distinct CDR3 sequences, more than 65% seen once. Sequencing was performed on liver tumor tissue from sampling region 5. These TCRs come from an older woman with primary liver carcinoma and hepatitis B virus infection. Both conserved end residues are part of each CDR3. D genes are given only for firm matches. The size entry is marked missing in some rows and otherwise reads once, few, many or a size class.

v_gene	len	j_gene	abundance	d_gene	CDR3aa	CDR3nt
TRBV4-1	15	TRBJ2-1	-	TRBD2	CASSPGLAGGEEQFF	TGCGCCAGCAGCCCGGGACTAGCGGGAGGGGAGGAGCAGTTCTTC
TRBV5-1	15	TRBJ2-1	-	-	CASSSLGVSYNEQFF	TGCGCCAGTAGCTCGTTGGGGGTCTCCTACAATGAGCAGTTCTTC
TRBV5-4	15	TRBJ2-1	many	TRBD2	CASSSPGLAENEQFF	TGTGCCAGCAGCTCACCGGGACTAGCGGAGAATGAGCAGTTCTTC
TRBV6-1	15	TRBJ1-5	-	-	CASRMQGRGTQPQHF	TGTGCCAGCAGGATGCAGGGGCGAGGCACTCAGCCCCAACATTTT
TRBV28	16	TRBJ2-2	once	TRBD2	CASSELAGGRAGELFF	TGTGCCAGCAGTGAACTAGCGGGAGGGCGGGCCGGGGAGCTGTTTTTT
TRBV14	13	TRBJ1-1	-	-	CVSSQVRGTEAFF	TGTGTCAGCAGCCAAGTACGGGGGACTGAAGCTTTCTTT
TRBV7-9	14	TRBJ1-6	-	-	CASNLRSDGSPLHF	TGTGCCAGCAACCTGAGGTCAGATGGGTCACCCCTCCACTTT
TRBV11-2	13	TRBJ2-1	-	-	CASSSGLYNEHFF	TGTGCCAGCAGCTCCGGACTGTACAATGAGCACTTCTTT
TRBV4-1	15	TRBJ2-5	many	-	CASSQDLGDWETQYF	TGCGCCAGCAGCCAAGATTTGGGGGATTGGGAGACCCAGTACTTC
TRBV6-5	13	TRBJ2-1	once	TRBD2	CTISHGLDGEQFF	TGTACCATCAGCCACGGACTAGACGGTGAGCAGTTCTTC
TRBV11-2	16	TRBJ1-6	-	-	CASSLDPRFPNSALQF	TGTGCCAGCAGCTTAGATCCTCGGTTTCCTAATTCGGCCCTCCAATTT
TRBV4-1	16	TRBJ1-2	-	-	CTSSQDQWTESGGYSF	TGCACCAGCAGCCAAGATCAGTGGACAGAATCGGGTGGCTACAGCTTC
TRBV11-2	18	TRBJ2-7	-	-	CASNFLTNGSQKGHERYF	TGTGCCAGCAACTTCCTGACTAACGGGAGTCAGAAGGGGCACGAGCGGTATTTC
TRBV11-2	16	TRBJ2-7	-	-	CTSSYGGRTSGSEQYF	TGTACCAGCAGCTACGGCGGAAGGACATCGGGAAGCGAGCAGTACTTC
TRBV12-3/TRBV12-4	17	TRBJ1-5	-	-	CASSLAGGQGTKQPQHF	TGTGCCAGCAGTTTAGCGGGAGGGCAGGGGACTAAACAGCCCCAGCATTTT
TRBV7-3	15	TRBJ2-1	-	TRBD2	CASSLIGSGNNEQFF	TGTGCCAGCAGCTTAATCGGTAGCGGGAACAATGAGCAGTTCTTC
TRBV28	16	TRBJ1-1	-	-	CASSWNRERGNTEAFF	TGTGCCAGCAGCTGGAACAGGGAGAGGGGGAACACTGAAGCTTTCTTT
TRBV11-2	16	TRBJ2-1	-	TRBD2	CASSLERLAGGGEQLF	TGTGCCAGCAGCTTAGAGCGACTAGCGGGAGGTGGTGAGCAGTTATTC
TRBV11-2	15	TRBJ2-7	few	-	CAYRPNIRDNYEQYF	TGTGCCTACAGGCCAAACATTCGGGACAACTACGAGCAGTACTTC
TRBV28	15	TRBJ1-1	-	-	CVSSGTETQNTEAFF	TGTGTCAGCAGTGGGACGGAGACTCAAAACACTGAAGCCTTCTTT
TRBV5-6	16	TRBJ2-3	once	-	CASSLLGTSSTDMQFF	TGTGCCAGCAGCTTGTTAGGCACCTCTAGCACAGATATGCAGTTTTTT
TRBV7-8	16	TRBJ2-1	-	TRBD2	CASSLVATSGSNEQFF	TGTGCCAGCAGCTTAGTTGCGACTAGCGGGAGTAATGAACAGTTCTTC
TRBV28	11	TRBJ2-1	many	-	CASSLKGRQFF	TGTGCCAGCAGTTTGAAGGGTAGGCAGTTCTTC
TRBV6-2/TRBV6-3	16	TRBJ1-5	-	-	CASSYTPHRSNQPRHF	TGTGCCAGCAGTTATACACCGCACAGGAGCAATCAGCCCCGTCATTTT
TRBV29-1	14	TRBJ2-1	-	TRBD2	CSVEPSVGRNEQFF	TGCAGCGTTGAACCCAGCGTCGGGAGGAACGAGCAGTTCTTC
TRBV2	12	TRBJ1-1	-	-	CASSLGATEALF	TGTGCCAGCAGTTTGGGAGCCACTGAAGCTCTCTTT
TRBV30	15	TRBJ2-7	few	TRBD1	CAWSRQGSRANEQYF	TGTGCCTGGAGTAGACAGGGAAGCCGCGCGAACGAGCAGTACTTC
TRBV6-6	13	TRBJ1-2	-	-	CASTLDGNYGYTF	TGCGCCAGTACCTTAGACGGCAACTATGGTTACACCTTC
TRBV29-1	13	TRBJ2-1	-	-	CSVDGSSYNELFF	TGCAGCGTTGATGGCAGCAGCTACAATGAGCTGTTCTTC
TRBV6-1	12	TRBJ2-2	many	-	CASSPNTGELFF	TGTGCCAGCAGCCCGAACACCGGGGAGCTGTTTTTT
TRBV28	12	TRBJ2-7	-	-	CASLDSSYEQYF	TGTGCCAGCCTAGACAGCTCCTACGAACAGTACTTC
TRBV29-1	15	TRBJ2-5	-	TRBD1	CSVGPGTGGLETQYF	TGCAGCGTTGGCCCCGGGACAGGGGGATTAGAGACCCAGTACTTC